A single sample gave rise to the 21 T cell receptor beta chains below, sequenced in a study of T cells in Graves' hyperthyroidism and ophthalmopathy. Authors of the study amplified TCR beta CDR3 regions from RNA transcripts. Initially, a first-round RT-PCR of the TCR CDR3 employed the HTBI primer set. From the multiplex PCR reads, TCRdb called clonotypes with MiXCR, one entry per CDR3 protein. The table records some 570,000 distinct CDR3 sequences, over 12% of them present only once. Sequenced input: blood. The receptors were sampled from a woman younger than 30 with Graves' ophthalmopathy.

The table lists this clonotype with many counts. This chain uses TRBV28 with TRBJ2-2, with TRBD1 matching over 8 bases. The CDR3 is 17 amino acids. J was trimmed by 6 bases and V by 0 bases; bases with no gene match: 9. Looked up from germline, CDR1 is MDHEN and CDR2 is SYDVKM. The DNA of the CDR3 is TGTGCCAGCAGTTTATGTCAGGGGGCGAGATGTTCCGGGGAGCTGTTTTTT. This encodes CASSLCQGARCSGELFF.

This chain uses TRBV19 with TRBJ2-7, with D possibly being TRBD1 (6 bases). Trimming removed 1 base at V and 4 bases at J, with 11 bases between. Germline CDR1 LNHDA, CDR2 SQIVND (reference sequence). The CDR3 is made up of 14 amino acids. Written as DNA, the CDR3 is TGTGCCAGTAGTATAGGGGCCAGGGGATACGAGCAGTACTTC. Translating gives CASSIGARGYEQYF.

The sample holds many counts of this clonotype. The chain is built from TRBV6-2 or TRBV6-3 and TRBJ1-1; possibly TRBD1 for D (5 bases). CDR1 and CDR2 (germline): MNHEY, SVGEGT. This CDR3 contains 15 residues. V lost 6 bases and J 6 bases, leaving 20 bases between the germline ends. The CDR3, as DNA: TGTGCCAGCAGACAGGACTATTTTATTAACGCTGAAGCTTTCTTT. Protein: CASRQDYFINAEAFF.

A few counts support this clonotype. The CDR3 spells CASSLGGTTYEQYF. The DNA for the CDR3 is TGTGCCAGCAGCCTAGGGGGGACAACCTACGAGCAGTACTTC. V and J are TRBV6-1 and TRBJ2-7; perhaps D is TRBD1 or TRBD2 (6 bases each). This CDR3 has 14 amino acids. Germline CDR1 MNHNS, CDR2 SASEGT. V gave up 6 bases and J gave up 2 bases, with 14 bases separating them.

At least ten counts were recorded for this clonotype. CDR3 in amino acids: CASSEGSGIVYEQYF. CDR3 DNA: TGTGCCAGCTCGGAAGGTAGCGGGATTGTCTACGAGCAGTACTTC. V and J are TRBV7-2 and TRBJ2-7; 8 bases fit TRBD2. The CDR3 consists of 15 residues. V lost 8 bases and J lost 3; bases outside the gene matches: 12. Germline V gene sequence: CDR1 SGHTA, CDR2 FQGNSA. Drawing the rest from reference TRBV7-2 and TRBJ2-7, the complete variable domain is GAGVSQSPSNKVTEKGKDVELRCDPISGHTALYWYRQSLGQGLEFLIYFQGNSAPDKSGLPSDRFSAERTGGSVSTLTIQRTQQEDSAVYLCASSEGSGIVYEQYFGPGTRLTVT.

This clonotype appeared many times. The chain carries TRBV4-3 and TRBJ2-1; D possibly corresponds to TRBD2 (6 bases). V was pared by 4 bases and J by 5 bases, with 15 bases between. The germline V gene has CDR1 LGHNA and CDR2 YSLEER. CDR3 length: 15 residues. The CDR3 sequence: CASSPGGASDNEQFF. The CDR3 DNA reads TGCGCCAGCAGCCCGGGCGGGGCTAGCGACAATGAGCAGTTCTTC.

This clonotype was observed many times. This rearrangement joins TRBV12-3 or TRBV12-4 to TRBJ1-1; D uncertain. The V end lost 2 bases, the J end lost 4 bases, and 11 bases lay between the germline ends. The CDR3 consists of 14 residues. The chain's CDR3 is CASSLSRRVTEAFF. CDR3 in DNA: TGTGCCAGCAGTTTAAGTCGTCGGGTCACTGAAGCTTTCTTT.

This sequence joins TRBV10-2 and TRBJ1-5; possibly TRBD1 for D (5 bases). The V end was cut by 2 bases, the J end by 0 bases, with 8 bases between. The germline V gene has CDR1 WSHSY and CDR2 SAAADI. The CDR3 covers 15 residues. The CDR3 sequence: CASSEGQYSNQPQHF. The CDR3 DNA is TGCGCCAGCAGTGAGGGACAATATAGCAATCAGCCCCAGCATTTT.

The chain combines TRBV9 with TRBJ2-3; tentative D call: TRBD2 (6 bases). The V gene's germline CDR1 is SGDLS and CDR2 YYNGEE. Trimming took 3 bases from V and 5 from J, leaving 19 bases between them. This CDR3 has 16 amino acids. CDR3 sequence: CASSAPREPDGDTQYF. In DNA form, the CDR3 reads TGTGCCAGCAGCGCCCCCCGGGAGCCCGATGGAGATACGCAGTATTTT.

Details on this clonotype: A read error may explain this, as a much larger clone is one base away. J is TRBJ2-7 and V is TRBV28; 7 positions agree with TRBD1. The V segment lost 10 bases and the J segment 3 bases; nucleotides outside the gene matches: 9. CDR1 MDHEN and CDR2 SYDVKM come from the germline V gene. This CDR3 contains 13 residues. CDR3 bases: TGTGCCACCCAGAGACAGGGAAACTACGAGCAGTACTTC. This gives the protein CATQRQGNYEQYF. The full variable domain, in which reference TRBV28 and TRBJ2-7 provide the parts outside the CDR3, is DVKVTQSSRYLVKRTGEKVFLECVQDMDHENMFWYRQDPGLGLRLIYFSYDVKMKEKGDIPEGYSVSREKKERFSLILESASTNQTSMYLCATQRQGNYEQYFGPGTRLTVT.

At least ten counts were recorded for this clonotype. The V call is TRBV9, the J call TRBJ1-1; TRBD1 aligns across 8 bases. The CDR3 has 17 residues. The germline CDR1 and CDR2 sequences are SGDLS and YYNGEE. The ends lost 2 bases at V and 0 bases at J; junction bases unmatched: 9. Written as DNA, the CDR3 is TGTGCCAGCAGCGTTGGCAGGGGGCTTCTCCTGAACACTGAAGCTTTCTTT. It specifies CASSVGRGLLLNTEAFF. The entire variable domain, with the rest obtained from reference TRBV9 and TRBJ1-1, is as follows: DSGVTQTPKHLITATGQRVTLRCSPRSGDLSVYWYQQSLDQGLQFLIQYYNGEERAKGNILERFSAQQFPDLHSELNLSSLELGDSALYFCASSVGRGLLLNTEAFFGQGTRLTVV.

This clonotype was seen ten or more times. This chain uses TRBV6-5 with TRBJ2-1; 10 bases are shared with TRBD1. Germline values: CDR1 MNHEY, CDR2 SVGAGI. V trimming: 1 base; J trimming: 2 bases; junction bases outside the gene matches: 2. The CDR3 covers 16 residues. CDR3 bases: TGTGCCAGCAGTTACTTAGGACAGGGGGCCTACAATGAGCAGTTCTTC. This codes for CASSYLGQGAYNEQFF.

This clonotype was observed at least ten times. The rearrangement links TRBV24-1 to TRBJ2-3; 13 bases align to TRBD2. Germline trimming cut 1 base from V and 7 bases from J; bases unmatched to any gene: 4. The CDR3 is 16 residues long. Germline CDR1 and CDR2: KGHDR and SFDVKD. Here the CDR3 DNA reads TGTGCCACCAGTGATTTTACTAGCGGGAGGGAGCATACGCAGTATTTT. Protein product: CATSDFTSGREHTQYF.

This clonotype was counted at least ten times. The rearrangement uses TRBV27 and TRBJ2-7; D perhaps matches TRBD1 (5 bases). The CDR3 loop spans 13 amino acids. V lost 7 bases to trimming and J lost 4 bases, with 14 bases between them. Germline V gene sequence: CDR1 MNHEY, CDR2 SMNVEV (reference sequence). The CDR3 sequence: CASTGRVGYEQYF. Written as DNA, the CDR3 is TGTGCCAGCACTGGCAGGGTTGGGTACGAGCAGTACTTC.

The rearrangement joins TRBV7-2 to TRBJ2-2; D could derive from TRBD1 or TRBD2 (5 bases each). Germline-derived CDR1 and CDR2 are SGHTA and FQGNSA. Between the trimmed V and J ends, which lost 2 bases and 1 base, there was a span of 14 bases. CDR3 size: 17 residues. CDR3: CASSLLGVGLNTGELFF. In DNA form, the CDR3 reads TGTGCCAGCAGCTTACTGGGGGTGGGGTTGAACACCGGGGAGCTGTTTTTT.

This clonotype has a count of ten or more. This sequence joins TRBV3-1 and TRBJ2-1, with TRBD2 identical over 16 bases. Germline values: CDR1 LGHDT, CDR2 YNNKEL (reference sequence). J lost 10 bases, V lost 4 bases, and 4 bases had no gene match. This CDR3 is built from 15 residues. DNA of the CDR3: TGTGCCAGCAGCCGAGGGACTAGCGGGAGGGACGAGCAGTTCTTC. Its protein is CASSRGTSGRDEQFF.

This clonotype was seen at least ten times. The chain recombines TRBV7-2 with TRBJ2-7; tentative D call: TRBD2 (5 bases). The germline V and J ends were trimmed by 2 bases and 0 bases, with 8 bases remaining between them. The germline gives CDR1 SGHTA, CDR2 FQGNSA. CDR3 length equals 14 residues. The CDR3 spells CASSLPGSSYEQYF. CDR3 bases: TGTGCCAGCAGCTTACCGGGGAGCTCCTACGAGCAGTACTTC.

This clonotype turned up a few times. V and J are TRBV5-5 and TRBJ2-3; D gene ambiguous. In germline, CDR1 is SGHKS, CDR2 YYEKEE (reference sequence). Trimming pared 0 bases from V and 11 bases from J, leaving 16 bases between. The CDR3 covers 14 residues. The CDR3, as DNA: TGTGCCAGCAGCTTGGGAGGAGTCGCCGTGGGGCAGTATTTT. Its protein is CASSLGGVAVGQYF. The full variable domain, in which reference TRBV5-5 and TRBJ2-3 provide the parts outside the CDR3, is DAGVTQSPTHLIKTRGQQVTLRCSPISGHKSVSWYQQVLGQGPQFIFQYYEKEERGRGNFPDRFSARQFPNYSSELNVNALLLGDSALYLCASSLGGVAVGQYFGPGTRLTVL.

V usage is TRBV7-9 and J usage is TRBJ1-5; TRBD1 might be the D (5 bases). The germline CDR1 and CDR2 sequences are SEHNR and FQNEAQ (reference sequence). V was cut by 4 bases and J by 4 bases, with 11 bases left in between. The CDR3 covers 14 residues. The CDR3 loop reads CASSSFQGNQPQHF. The DNA for the CDR3 is TGTGCCAGCAGCTCCTTCCAGGGAAATCAGCCCCAGCATTTT.

This clonotype was seen only a few times. The chain recombines TRBV27 with TRBJ1-2, with a tentative D call TRBD1 (6 bases). V lost 7 bases and J lost 8, with 11 bases in between. This CDR3 spans 11 amino acids. In germline, CDR1 is MNHEY, CDR2 SMNVEV (reference sequence). This chain's CDR3 is CASMGARGYTF. DNA of the CDR3: TGTGCCAGCATGGGGGCAAGAGGCTACACCTTC.

This clonotype was observed at least ten times. The rearrangement uses TRBV28 and TRBJ2-7; 8 bases line up with TRBD2. The CDR3 consists of 16 residues. The J segment lost 4 bases and the V segment lost 7 bases, leaving 15 bases of the junction unmatched. Per the germline V gene, CDR1 is MDHEN and CDR2 is SYDVKM. CDR3 DNA sequence: TGTGCCAGCAACCGGGGGGGGAGCGGGAGTACGTACGAGCAGTACTTC. Translating gives CASNRGGSGSTYEQYF.